What follows is one T cell receptor (beta chain) and its context. Treatment in this sample: oral pan-JAK inhibitor, 5-10 mg twice daily. The data derive from a study of CD8+ T cells in alopecia areata. Study information: At a dose of 5 to 10 mg twice daily, oral tofacitinib was given to treated patients.

This CDR3 region has 16 residues. The J segment lost 2 bases and the V segment lost 7 bases, leaving 7 bases of the junction unmatched. Germline loops: CDR1 SNHLY, CDR2 FYNNEI. Once RNA had been extracted, it was reverse transcribed into cDNA to act as the sequencing template. Assay used: immunoSEQ multiplex PCR; TCRdb lists only in-frame clones, some missing. The sample has 150,000 to 200,000 clones; 50% to 75% are singletons. The sample consisted of CD4+ T cells sorted from blood, taken at roughly week 55, from a patient treated with tofacitinib. The chain carries TRBV2 and TRBJ2-6; 8 bases agree with TRBD1. This TCR was recovered from a human donor with alopecia areata. This chain's CDR3 is CASTPQGAPGANVLTF. CDR3 bases: TGTGCCAGCACCCCCCAGGGGGCCCCTGGGGCCAACGTCCTGACTTTC.